This T cell receptor (beta chain) comes out of a study of blood T cells in healthy people across ages. Findings and limits, study-wide: From one million sequenced T cells, diversity estimates were lower bounds.

CDR3 length equals 15 residues. Germline CDR1 reads MNHNS; CDR2 reads SASEGT. V shed 0 bases and J 4 bases; nucleotides not matched to a gene: 2. In its sample, this clonotype was seen a few times. Its antigen is not known. Then a second PCR, running roughly 7 to 11 cycles, was carried out with a sample-barcoded 5' primer and a J-beta primer mix. TCRdb reprocessed the 5' RACE reads with MiXCR, giving one entry per CDR3 protein. The sample lists approximately 900,000 distinct CDR3 sequences, 48% occurring once. Sequences were obtained from blood. The chain is built from TRBV6-1 and TRBJ2-3; 9 nucleotides line up with TRBD1. The source of this sequence is a man aged 30 to 45 in good health. The CDR3 is CASSEADRGADTQYF. The CDR3 nucleotides read TGTGCCAGCAGTGAAGCGGACAGGGGTGCAGATACGCAGTATTTT.